These T cell receptor beta chains were read from a single sample in a study of T-cell memory formation after mild COVID-19. TCRdb fed the 5' RACE reads into MiXCR, producing one record per CDR3 protein. The table lists tens of thousands of distinct CDR3 sequences, about an eighth of them singletons. Sample: PBMCs or a T cell subset sorted from them (not recorded which). Receptor source: a man between 18 and 35 years old who had mild COVID-19 (a few samples of this study predate the infection). Cell type and time point are not known. CDR3s include the opening cysteine and the closing phenylalanine or tryptophan. The D gene is left open where the match is weak. Size is stated for part of the rows, as once, few or many counts, or as a class when the clone is expanded.

-	TRBJ2-7	13	-	TRBV7-9	CASSLNMVDEQYF	TGTGCCAGCAGCTTAAATATGGTCGACGAGCAGTACTTC
TRBD1	TRBJ2-6	19	medium-sized	TRBV7-2	CASSSEGAGITSGANVLTF	TGTGCCAGCAGCTCAGAGGGGGCAGGGATCACTTCTGGGGCCAACGTCCTGACTTTC
-	TRBJ2-7	14	-	TRBV6-2/TRBV6-3	CASSYSGMGYEQYF	TGTGCCAGCAGCTATAGCGGAATGGGCTACGAGCAGTACTTC
TRBD1	TRBJ2-2	13	-	TRBV30	CAWSRQGSRELFF	TGTGCCTGGAGCCGACAGGGGTCCAGGGAGCTGTTTTTT
TRBD2	TRBJ2-3	17	many	TRBV6-5	CASSYGAGGGAGDTQYF	TGTGCCAGCAGTTACGGCGCCGGCGGGGGGGCAGGAGATACGCAGTATTTT
-	TRBJ1-1	12	-	TRBV12-3/TRBV12-4	CATLGGSTEAFF	TGTGCCACCCTGGGGGGGAGTACTGAAGCTTTCTTT
TRBD2	TRBJ2-1	17	many	TRBV5-1	CASSVTGLAGGYNEQFF	TGCGCCAGCAGCGTAACGGGACTAGCGGGGGGATACAATGAGCAGTTCTTC
TRBD1	TRBJ1-2	16	-	TRBV5-4	CASSSVGQGANYGYTF	TGTGCCAGCAGCTCGGTGGGACAGGGTGCTAACTATGGCTACACCTTC
-	TRBJ1-1	15	many	TRBV4-1	CASSQESGVTTEAFF	TGCGCCAGCAGCCAAGAGTCGGGGGTTACCACTGAAGCTTTCTTT
-	TRBJ1-1	14	-	TRBV18	CASSLSGEGLKAFF	TGTGCCAGCTCACTCTCGGGCGAGGGCCTGAAAGCTTTCTTT
TRBD1	TRBJ1-3	15	once	TRBV20-1	CSARTAGTGTNTIYF	TGCAGTGCTAGAACGGCCGGGACAGGGACGAACACCATATATTTT
TRBD2	TRBJ2-3	15	many	TRBV7-2	CASSSRAGSGDTQYF	TGTGCCAGCAGCTCGCGAGCGGGGTCGGGGGATACGCAGTATTTT
-	TRBJ2-1	16	many	TRBV7-2	CASSARAQGLSNEQFF	TGTGCCAGCAGCGCCCGGGCGCAGGGCCTATCAAATGAGCAGTTCTTC
TRBD2	TRBJ2-3	15	many	TRBV5-1	CASSTQTSGGDTQYF	TGCGCCAGCAGCACTCAGACTAGCGGGGGGGATACGCAGTATTTT
-	TRBJ1-1	12	-	TRBV20-1	CSARNPPAEAFF	TGCAGTGCTAGAAATCCACCAGCCGAAGCTTTCTTT
TRBD2	TRBJ2-3	15	many	TRBV20-1	CSAPTSGGPDLTQYF	TGCAGTGCTCCTACTAGCGGGGGGCCCGATCTAACGCAGTATTTT
-	TRBJ1-2	14	many	TRBV20-1	CSAPSGTVNYGYTF	TGCAGTGCTCCAAGCGGGACGGTTAACTATGGCTACACCTTC
TRBD2	TRBJ2-1	15	many	TRBV6-1	CASSETSGGYNEQFF	TGTGCCAGCAGTGAGACTAGCGGGGGCTACAATGAGCAGTTCTTC
-	TRBJ2-1	15	many	TRBV7-9	CASSYTFNRPNEQFF	TGTGCCAGCAGCTATACATTCAACAGGCCCAATGAGCAGTTCTTC
TRBD2	TRBJ2-3	15	many	TRBV20-1	CSASRASGGTDTQYF	TGCAGTGCTAGTAGGGCTAGCGGGGGCACAGATACGCAGTATTTT
TRBD1	TRBJ1-1	14	many	TRBV5-1	CASSPDRPNTEAFF	TGCGCCAGCAGCCCGGACAGGCCGAACACTGAAGCTTTCTTT
-	TRBJ2-3	15	few	TRBV24-1	CATSDFSGPSDTQYF	TGTGCCACCAGTGATTTCTCGGGGCCATCAGATACGCAGTATTTT
TRBD1	TRBJ1-6	17	many	TRBV4-1	CASSPAPGQGYPSPLHF	TGCGCCAGCAGCCCAGCCCCGGGACAGGGGTATCCGTCACCCCTCCACTTT
TRBD2	TRBJ2-1	15	many	TRBV6-5	CASSYAGDSYNEQFF	TGTGCCAGCAGTTACGCGGGGGACTCCTACAATGAGCAGTTCTTC
-	TRBJ2-2	17	many	TRBV4-3	CASSQSVDWEDPGELFF	TGCGCCAGCAGCCAAAGCGTGGACTGGGAGGACCCCGGGGAGCTGTTTTTT
-	TRBJ2-1	16	many	TRBV6-2/TRBV6-3	CASSYGAGGPYNEQFF	TGTGCCAGCAGTTACGGTGCAGGGGGGCCCTACAATGAGCAGTTCTTC
-	TRBJ2-3	12	many	TRBV7-2	CASSHAVDTQYF	TGTGCCAGCAGCCACGCTGTGGATACGCAGTATTTT
-	TRBJ1-1	15	many	TRBV4-1	CASSQGRHTNTEAFF	TGCGCCAGCAGCCAAGGGCGACATACGAACACTGAAGCTTTCTTT
-	TRBJ1-2	13	many	TRBV20-1	CSAREDLVGGYTF	TGCAGTGCTAGAGAGGACCTGGTGGGCGGCTACACCTTC
-	TRBJ2-6	16	few	TRBV25-1	CASSVGRDSGANVLTF	TGTGCCAGCAGTGTAGGCAGGGACTCTGGGGCCAACGTCCTGACTTTC
TRBD2	TRBJ2-5	14	few	TRBV11-2	CASSLVPSGGARYF	TGTGCCAGCAGCTTAGTCCCTAGCGGGGGGGCCCGGTACTTC
TRBD1	TRBJ1-1	17	many	TRBV7-2	CASSLPGQGALRPEAFF	TGTGCCAGCAGCCTACCGGGACAGGGGGCGCTCAGACCTGAAGCTTTCTTT
-	TRBJ1-6	17	many	TRBV27	CASSPTGPWFHNSPLHF	TGTGCCAGCAGTCCTACCGGGCCCTGGTTCCATAATTCACCCCTCCACTTT
-	TRBJ2-1	11	-	TRBV4-2	CASSVGLGQFF	TGTGCCAGCAGCGTGGGCCTCGGGCAGTTCTTC
-	TRBJ2-7	12	many	TRBV10-3	CAITSDSYEQYF	TGTGCCATCACATCGGACTCCTACGAGCAGTACTTC